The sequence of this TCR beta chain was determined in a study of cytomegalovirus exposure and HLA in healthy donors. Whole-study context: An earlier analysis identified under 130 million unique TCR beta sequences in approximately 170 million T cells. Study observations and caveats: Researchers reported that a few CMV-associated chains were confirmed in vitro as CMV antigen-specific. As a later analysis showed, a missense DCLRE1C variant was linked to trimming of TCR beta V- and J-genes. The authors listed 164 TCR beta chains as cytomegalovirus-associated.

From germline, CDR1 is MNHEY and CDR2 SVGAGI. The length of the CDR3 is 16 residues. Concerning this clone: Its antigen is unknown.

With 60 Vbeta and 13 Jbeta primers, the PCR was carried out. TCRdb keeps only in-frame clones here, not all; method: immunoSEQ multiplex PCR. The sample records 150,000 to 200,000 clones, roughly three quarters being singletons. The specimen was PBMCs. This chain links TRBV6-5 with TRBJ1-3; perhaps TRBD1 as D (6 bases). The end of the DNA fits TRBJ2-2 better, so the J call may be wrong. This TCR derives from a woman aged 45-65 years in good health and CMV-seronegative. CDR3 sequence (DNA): TGTGCCAGCAGTTACAACGCAGGGGAACTCACCGGGGAGCTGTTTTTT. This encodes CASSYNAGELTGELFF.